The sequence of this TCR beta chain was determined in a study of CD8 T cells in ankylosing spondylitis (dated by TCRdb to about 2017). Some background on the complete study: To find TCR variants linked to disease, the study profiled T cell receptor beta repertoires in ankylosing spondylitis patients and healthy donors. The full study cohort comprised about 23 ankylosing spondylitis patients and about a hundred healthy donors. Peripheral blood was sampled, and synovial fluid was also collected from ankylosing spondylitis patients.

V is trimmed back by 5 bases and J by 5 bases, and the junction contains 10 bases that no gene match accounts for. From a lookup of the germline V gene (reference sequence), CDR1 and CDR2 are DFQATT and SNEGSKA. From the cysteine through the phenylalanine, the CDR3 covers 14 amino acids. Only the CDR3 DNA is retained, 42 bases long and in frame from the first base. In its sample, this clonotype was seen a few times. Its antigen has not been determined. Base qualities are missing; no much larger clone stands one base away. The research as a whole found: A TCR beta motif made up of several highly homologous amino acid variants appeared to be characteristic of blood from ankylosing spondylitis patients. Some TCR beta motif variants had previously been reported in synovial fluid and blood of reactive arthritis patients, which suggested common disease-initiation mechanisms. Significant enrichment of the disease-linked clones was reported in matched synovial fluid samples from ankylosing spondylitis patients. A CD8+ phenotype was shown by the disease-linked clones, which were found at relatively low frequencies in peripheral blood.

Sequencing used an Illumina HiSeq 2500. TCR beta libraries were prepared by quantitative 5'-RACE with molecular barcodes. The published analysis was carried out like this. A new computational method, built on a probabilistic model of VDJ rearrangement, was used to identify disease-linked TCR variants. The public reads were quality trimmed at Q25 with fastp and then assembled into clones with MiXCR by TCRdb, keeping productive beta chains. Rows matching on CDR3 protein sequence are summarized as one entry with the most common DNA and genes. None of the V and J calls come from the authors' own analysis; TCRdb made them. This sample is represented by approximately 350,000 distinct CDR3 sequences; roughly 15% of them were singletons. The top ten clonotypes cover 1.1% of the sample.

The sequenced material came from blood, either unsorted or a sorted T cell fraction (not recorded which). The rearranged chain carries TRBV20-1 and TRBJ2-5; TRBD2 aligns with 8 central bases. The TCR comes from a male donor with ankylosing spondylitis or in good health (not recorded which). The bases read TGCAGTGCTCCCCGGGGGGGGCTATCGGAGACCCAGTACTTC. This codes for CSAPRGGLSETQYF.